What follows are 23 T cell receptor beta chains derived from one specimen sequenced in a study of blood T cells in healthy people across ages. Primed by a sample-barcoded 5' primer and a J-beta primer mix, a second PCR proceeded for about 6 to 11 cycles. MiXCR was run by TCRdb on the 5' RACE reads, yielding one entry per CDR3 protein. The sample has 850,000 to 1,000,000 distinct CDR3 sequences, around 46% seen once. Sequencing used blood. Every receptor here comes from a man aged 30 to 39 in good health.

The chain uses TRBV27 and TRBJ2-4; D uncertain. The CDR3 contains 15 residues. Trimming shortened V by 3 bases and J by 1 base, and 10 bases separated the two germline ends. Germline lookup yields CDR1 MNHEY and CDR2 SMNVEV (reference sequence). The CDR3 here is CASSFRTGAKNIQYF. DNA of the CDR3: TGTGCCAGCAGTTTTCGAACGGGTGCCAAAAACATTCAGTACTTC.

The J gene is TRBJ2-5, the V gene TRBV21-1; TRBD1 is taken as the D call from the table, unchecked against the DNA. TRBV21-1 is a pseudogene locus. The CDR3 extends over 16 amino acids. The CDR3 loop reads CASSPIGQGRGETQYF. The CDR3, as DNA: TGTGCCAGCAGCCCTATCGGACAGGGCCGAGGGGAGACCCAGTACTTC.

The chain has TRBV10-3 and TRBJ2-7; TRBD1 matches at 11 bases. The CDR3 is 16 amino acids. The trim removed 0 bases at V and 0 bases at J, leaving 1 base unmatched. Germline CDR1 reads ENHRY; CDR2 reads SYGVKD. CDR3 loop: CAISESGTGGSYEQYF. The CDR3, as DNA: TGTGCCATCAGTGAGTCGGGGACAGGGGGCTCCTACGAGCAGTACTTC.

CDR3 nucleotides: TGTGCCAGTCACGGACAGGGAAAGAGCTCCTACGAGCAGTACTTC. This translates into CASHGQGKSSYEQYF. The rearrangement joins TRBV19 to TRBJ2-7, with 8 bases lining up with TRBD1. Germline CDR1 and CDR2: LNHDA and SQIVND (reference sequence). CDR3 size: 15 residues. V lost 8 bases to trimming and J lost 0 bases; unmatched junction nucleotides: 9.

The J gene is TRBJ2-5, the V gene TRBV3-1, with 9 bases that match TRBD2. This CDR3 has 17 residues. Germline V gene lookup returns CDR1 LGHDT and CDR2 YNNKEL (reference sequence). The V and J ends lost 2 bases and 1 base, in that order; junction bases with no gene match: 8. This CDR3 reads CASSQLYPSGAQETQYF. As DNA, the CDR3 is TGTGCCAGCAGCCAATTATATCCTAGCGGGGCCCAAGAGACCCAGTACTTC.

This clonotype occurred a few times. The junction and the germline gene differ at one end; a read error may be behind it. This chain joins TRBV28 and TRBJ2-1; the match to TRBD1 covers 8 bases. The CDR3 has 12 amino acids. Germline CDR1 and CDR2: MDHEN and SYDVKM. CDR3 bases: TGTGTCAGCGGGCAGGGGGCTGATGAGCAGTTCTTC. Encoded protein: CVSGQGADEQFF.

The rearrangement joins TRBV20-1 to TRBJ2-3; D gene unclear. The CDR3 contains 12 residues. Germline V CDR1 and CDR2: DFQATT, SNEGSKA (reference sequence). V lost 3 bases, J lost 1 base, and 5 bases lay in between. In DNA form, the CDR3 reads TGCAGTGCTAGCGCCCGCACAGATACGCAGTATTTT. It translates to CSASARTDTQYF.

This chain links TRBV4-1 with TRBJ2-7; 9 nucleotides align to TRBD1. The V segment lost 2 bases and the J segment 0 bases; nucleotides outside the gene matches: 5. The CDR3 has 16 amino acids. Germline V CDR1 and CDR2: MGHRA, YSYEKL. The CDR3, as DNA: TGCGCCAGCAGCCAAACCGACAGGGGGGTCTCCTACGAGCAGTACTTC. This sequence encodes CASSQTDRGVSYEQYF.

CDR3 loop: CASSPQGAHPSNVLTF. The CDR3 bases are TGTGCCAGCAGTCCCCAGGGGGCTCACCCATCCAACGTCCTGACTTTC. The chain has TRBV2 and TRBJ2-6; TRBD1 matches 8 bases. There are 16 residues in the CDR3. After removal of 5 bases from V and 8 bases from J, the junction contained 11 bases not matched to a gene. The germline V gene encodes CDR1 SNHLY and CDR2 FYNNEI.

The chain recombines TRBV7-9 with TRBJ2-7; 14 bases map to TRBD2. Germline values: CDR1 SEHNR, CDR2 FQNEAQ (reference sequence). The CDR3 length is 16 residues. Trimming took 5 bases from V and 3 from J; bases not matched to a gene: 6. CDR3 loop: CASSLRTSGGLYEQYF. The CDR3 nucleotides are TGTGCCAGCAGCCTTAGGACTAGCGGGGGGCTCTACGAGCAGTACTTC.

The chain links TRBV12-3 or TRBV12-4 to TRBJ2-1; the D gene could be TRBD1 or TRBD2 (6 bases each). The CDR3 is 15 residues long. Trimming removed 6 bases from V and 7 bases from J, with 19 bases in between. The CDR3 DNA sequence: TGTGCCAGCAGGTCAATTGGGGGGCCGGGGAATGAGCAGTTCTTC. Residues: CASRSIGGPGNEQFF.

There are a few counts of this clonotype. The J gene is TRBJ2-7, the V gene TRBV7-2, with 12 bases identical to TRBD2. CDR1 is SGHTA and CDR2 is FQGNSA in the germline V gene. Trimming removed 4 bases from V and 3 bases from J; junction bases left unmatched: 7. This CDR3 spans 16 amino acids. The CDR3 sequence: CASSSRTSGVVYEQYF. CDR3 bases: TGTGCCAGCAGCTCCAGGACTAGCGGGGTTGTCTACGAGCAGTACTTC. Drawing the rest from reference TRBV7-2 and TRBJ2-7, the complete variable domain is GAGVSQSPSNKVTEKGKDVELRCDPISGHTALYWYRQSLGQGLEFLIYFQGNSAPDKSGLPSDRFSAERTGGSVSTLTIQRTQQEDSAVYLCASSSRTSGVVYEQYFGPGTRLTVT.

This clonotype has only a few counts. The rearrangement links TRBV10-3 to TRBJ1-1, with D possibly TRBD1 on 6 matching bases. Per the germline V gene, CDR1 is ENHRY and CDR2 is SYGVKD. The V and J ends lost 6 bases and 3 bases respectively, with 14 bases between them. The CDR3 contains 14 residues. This CDR3 is CAISRQDIHTEAFF. The CDR3 coding sequence is TGTGCCATCAGCAGACAGGATATACACACTGAAGCTTTCTTT.

This clonotype has a handful of counts. V gene TRBV5-1 combines with J gene TRBJ2-5, with unresolved D. Germline lookup yields CDR1 SGHRS and CDR2 YFSETQ. V shed 4 bases and J shed 7 bases, with 8 bases lying between them. CDR3 length: 11 residues. CDR3 amino acids: CASSPDSTQYF. The CDR3 region has the DNA TGCGCCAGCAGCCCTGATTCGACCCAGTACTTC.

The chain recombines TRBV2 with TRBJ2-1, with a weak D call TRBD1 (6 bases). This CDR3 is 15 amino acids long. V gave up 1 base and J gave up 9 bases, with 16 bases separating them. Germline V gives CDR1 SNHLY, CDR2 FYNNEI. This chain's CDR3 is CASSEGDNVLFEQFF. CDR3 sequence (DNA): TGTGCCAGCAGTGAAGGGGACAACGTACTTTTTGAGCAGTTCTTC.

The DNA of the CDR3 is TGTGCCAGCAGCCTACAGGGGAGGTCCTCTGGGGCCAACGTCCTGACTTTC. It yields the protein CASSLQGRSSGANVLTF. This chain joins TRBV7-9 and TRBJ2-6, with a possible D match to TRBD1 (7 bases). This CDR3 region has 17 residues. Trimming removed 5 bases from V and 0 bases from J, with 14 bases in between. Germline CDR1 SEHNR, CDR2 FQNEAQ (reference sequence). The full variable domain, with the rest looked up from reference TRBV7-9 and TRBJ2-6, is DTGVSQNPRHKITKRGQNVTFRCDPISEHNRLYWYRQTLGQGPEFLTYFQNEAQLEKSRLLSDRFSAERPKGSFSTLEIQRTEQGDSAMYLCASSLQGRSSGANVLTFGAGSRLTVL.

The rearrangement links TRBV3-1 to TRBJ2-1, with 9 positions matching TRBD1. The CDR3 extends over 15 amino acids. V shed 5 bases, J shed 4 bases, and the junction held 6 bases outside the gene matches. CDR1 and CDR2 (germline): LGHDT, YNNKEL (reference sequence). The CDR3 spells CASSNTGTGYNEQFF. CDR3 in DNA: TGTGCCAGCAGCAACACCGGGACAGGGTACAATGAGCAGTTCTTC.

The chain combines TRBV7-2 with TRBJ1-1; perhaps TRBD1 as D (5 bases). This CDR3 has 13 amino acids. CDR1 is SGHTA and CDR2 is FQGNSA in the germline V gene. V lost 1 base and J 5 bases, leaving 8 bases between the germline ends. CDR3 in DNA: TGTGCCAGCAGCTTAGGGGGGGAAACTGAAGCTTTCTTT. It specifies CASSLGGETEAFF.

The chain links TRBV7-9 to TRBJ2-4; D remains unclear. This CDR3 has 13 amino acids. V lost 1 base and J lost 8, with 9 bases in between. Germline V gives CDR1 SEHNR, CDR2 FQNEAQ (reference sequence). As DNA, the CDR3 is TGTGCCAGCAGCTTAGGATTTCGGGACATTCAGTACTTC. It is translated as CASSLGFRDIQYF.

The rearrangement links TRBV2 to TRBJ2-1; possible D gene TRBD1, 5 bases. The germline CDR1 and CDR2 sequences are SNHLY and FYNNEI. Trimming removed 1 base at V and 15 bases at J, with 10 bases between. This CDR3 has 11 residues. CDR3 sequence reads: CASSEEPRVFF. CDR3 in DNA: TGTGCCAGCAGTGAAGAGCCCAGGGTGTTCTTC.

This chain joins TRBV4-3 and TRBJ2-3, with TRBD2 identical over 7 bases. This CDR3 spans 17 amino acids. J lost 0 bases, V lost 5 bases, and 11 bases had no gene match. Germline V gene sequence: CDR1 LGHNA, CDR2 YSLEER. The CDR3 nucleotides read TGCGCCAGCAGCACATCTGGGGGGGGGACTAGCACAGATACGCAGTATTTT. It is translated as CASSTSGGGTSTDTQYF.

In this sample, this clonotype turned up a few times. The CDR3 protein is CASSFADREVDEQFF. CDR3 in DNA: TGTGCCAGCAGCTTTGCGGACAGGGAGGTCGATGAGCAGTTCTTC. V and J are TRBV7-9 and TRBJ2-1; 8 bases agree with TRBD1. The CDR3 spans 15 residues. The J segment lost 8 bases and the V segment lost 3 bases, leaving 9 bases of the junction unmatched. Germline CDR1 is SEHNR and CDR2 is FQNEAQ (reference sequence).

The sample holds a few counts of this clonotype. The chain employs TRBV5-6 and TRBJ1-1, with no clear D. CDR1 and CDR2 from the germline V gene are SGHDT and YYEEEE. The CDR3 is 16 residues long. V was cut by 1 base and J by 0 bases, with 13 bases left in between. This CDR3 is CASSLWARNLNTEAFF. The CDR3 DNA is TGTGCCAGCAGCTTGTGGGCCCGGAATCTGAACACTGAAGCTTTCTTT.